Presented here are 5 T cell receptor beta chains from one specimen sequenced in a study of blood T cell repertoires in COVID-19. TCRdb's table, derived via immunoSEQ multiplex PCR, lists solely in-frame clones and lacks some. The sample lists under 200,000 clones; 70% to 85% were seen once. The sequenced material came from PBMCs or T cells enriched from blood (not recorded which). The receptors derive from a woman aged 55-70 years with acute COVID-19.

This rearrangement joins TRBV10-1 to TRBJ1-1; TRBD1 might be the D (5 bases). CDR1 WNHNN and CDR2 SYGVQD come from the germline V gene (reference sequence). Trimming cost V 6 bases and J 0 bases, with 8 bases left between them. This CDR3 region has 13 residues. In nucleotides, the CDR3 is TGCGCCAGCAGGGAGGGGCTGAACACTGAAGCTTTCTTT. Encoded protein: CASREGLNTEAFF.

This clone was observed a few times. This chain links TRBV4-1 with TRBJ2-7; 10 bases are shared with TRBD1. The ends lost 5 bases at V and 2 bases at J; junction bases unmatched: 3. Looked up from germline, CDR1 is MGHRA and CDR2 is YSYEKL. This CDR3 comprises 14 residues. CDR3 protein: CASSNGQGAYEQYF. In nucleotides, the CDR3 is TGCGCCAGCAGCAACGGACAGGGGGCCTACGAGCAGTACTTC.

This chain joins TRBV10-3 and TRBJ1-5, with a possible D match to TRBD1 (6 bases). Trimming removed 5 bases from V and 1 base from J, with 15 bases in between. CDR1 and CDR2 from the germline V gene are ENHRY and SYGVKD. The CDR3 length is 16 residues. CDR3 sequence reads: CAISQQRDISNQPQHF. The DNA of the CDR3 is TGTGCCATCAGTCAACAACGGGACATCAGCAATCAGCCCCAGCATTTT.

This clone was seen a few times. V is TRBV11-2 and J is TRBJ1-5; TRBD1 matches 7 bases. With 1 base clipped from V and 3 bases from J, the junction kept 3 bases outside the gene matches. CDR1 and CDR2 from the germline V gene are SGHAT and FQNNGV. This CDR3 spans 15 amino acids. The CDR3 is CASSLGGGLNQPQHF. The CDR3 nucleotides are TGTGCCAGCAGCTTAGGAGGGGGCCTCAATCAGCCCCAGCATTTT.

The chain is built from TRBV19 and TRBJ2-7; TRBD2 agrees at 7 bases. Germline trimming cut 6 bases from V and 3 bases from J; bases unmatched to any gene: 5. The CDR3 loop spans 13 amino acids. Germline loops: CDR1 LNHDA, CDR2 SQIVND (reference sequence). The CDR3 region has the DNA TGTGCCAGTAGGGTGACGGGGGGCTACGAGCAGTACTTC. Translated: CASRVTGGYEQYF.